These T cell receptor beta chains were read from a single sample in a study of blood T cell repertoires in COVID-19. Produced via immunoSEQ multiplex PCR; TCRdb's table is partial and in-frame only. The table lists around 120,000 clones, around 79% of them singletons. Sequenced sample: peripheral blood. The receptors come from a man between 70 and 80 years old with active or convalescent COVID-19. Each CDR3 is given with its conserved first and last residue.

TRBV7-9 CASSPGQGGEAFF
TRBV5-6 CASSRGGEDTQYF
TRBV6-5 CASRMTDEKLFF
TRBV6-1 CASEALATTPKEQFF
TRBV19 CASSIKGVNDEKLFF
TRBV7-8 CASSLVGQGGTDTQYF
TRBV5-8 CASSLDTYYNEQFF
TRBV5-6 CASSVDREDYGYTF
TRBV7-9 CASSFGTSGNTGELFF
TRBV28 CASSLTGTVSYGYTF
TRBV5-8 CASSLRDRGGYTF
TRBV2 CASSEGWGLAGAPEQFF
TRBV11-2 CASSLDGGTGIYGYTF
TRBV4-2 CASSQERGQEYQPQHF
TRBV20-1 CSAREANEQFF
TRBV28 CASRQLNEKLFF
TRBV5-6 CASSLNRWSGAFF
TRBV25-1 CASSEFGEAYGYTF
TRBV7-8 CASSLESGQGSFGYTF
TRBV5-1 CASSPMGQAGYGYTF
TRBV18 CASSPTSGSYEQYF
TRBV25-1 CASSVAGQYGYTF
TRBV24-1 CAASDFRGEQYF
TRBV6-1 CASSEMGGLMKQFF
TRBV12-2 CASRSGQGVGGELFF
TRBV28 CASTPGGRADNEQYF
TRBV7-2 CASKRWFSYEQYF
TRBV3-1/TRBV3-2 CASSQEQLFNYGYTF
TRBV3-1/TRBV3-2 CASSQDAGWNEKLFF
TRBV10-3 CAISEMEGGSEAFF
TRBV2 CASSSGRVHGELFF
TRBV5-5 CASLGSGSYYEQYF
TRBV19 CASSMQGERVWETQYF
TRBV6-5 CASTSLTPSGNTIYF
TRBV20-1 CSVLRNEKLFF
TRBV5-6 CASSLVGGQGGYEQYF